The clone carrying this T cell receptor beta chain was seen a few times. Its target is unknown. PBMCs stemmed from under 11 ml fresh peripheral blood. This entry is derived from a study of T cells in Graves' hyperthyroidism and ophthalmopathy. Study-wide context: Initial diagnosis, before any treatment, was when peripheral blood was collected.

Study results and limitations: In the blood, most expanded thyroid clonotypes above 0.001 appeared as well. In validation, the model predicted ophthalmopathy. These predictions came a median approximately six months before onset.

The V end lost 7 bases, the J end lost 5 bases, and 14 bases lay between the germline ends. Germline values: CDR1 MNHNY, CDR2 SVGAGI (reference sequence). This CDR3 has 13 residues. Authors of the study amplified TCR beta CDR3 regions from RNA transcripts. The HTBI set primed first-round TCR CDR3 RT-PCR. TCRdb reanalysed the multiplex PCR reads using MiXCR and keeps one entry per CDR3 protein. The data show about 840,000 distinct CDR3 sequences, more than 30% seen once. The chain joins TRBV6-6 to TRBJ1-2, with D possibly TRBD1 on 6 matching bases. The clonotype was recovered from a man aged 18 to 29 with Graves' hyperthyroidism. Source material: blood. The CDR3 DNA follows: TGTGCCAGCACCAGGGGACCAGAATATGGCTACACCTTC. It is translated as CASTRGPEYGYTF.